One sample yielded the 27 T cell receptor beta chains listed below, sequenced in a study of regulatory T cells in long-lasting Graves disease. In building TCR beta libraries, iRepertoire HTBI primers were used together with Arm-PCR of CDR3 regions. Using its own MiXCR run on the multiplex PCR reads, TCRdb lists one record per CDR3 protein. This sample has hundreds of thousands of distinct CDR3 sequences; more than 20% occur once, and the top ten carry roughly 20%. This sample's time point: persistent/refractory GD, antithyroid drugs over 5 years with positive TRAb. Preparation of the TCR library used RNA extracted from PBMCs. The source material was peripheral blood mononuclear cells (PBMCs), sampled when the disease was refractory, from a patient treated with antithyroid drugs. These receptors were taken from a female donor with Graves disease.

Turning to this clonotype: Since the CDR3 does not end with the conserved phenylalanine or tryptophan, this likely comes from a read error. The DNA is left out, because the CDR3 cannot be placed on it with certainty; the CDR3 is given as TCRdb lists it. The chain is built from TRBV30 and TRBJ1-1; the table gives TRBD1 as D, unverified against the DNA. Germline assignment: CDR1 GTSNPN and CDR2 SVGIG (reference sequence). The CDR3 contains 10 residues when both ends are counted. CDR3: CAWSLSRQGM.

This clonotype was seen a handful of times. The rearrangement uses TRBV6-1 and TRBJ2-1; 12 bases are a match to TRBD2. With 5 bases clipped from V and 7 bases from J, the junction kept 9 bases outside the gene matches. Germline V lookup: CDR1 MNHNS, CDR2 SASEGT. The length of the CDR3 is 16 residues. The CDR3 region is CASSTPGLAGENEQFF. For the CDR3, the DNA is TGTGCCAGCAGTACCCCGGGACTAGCGGGTGAAAATGAGCAGTTCTTC.

Many counts were recorded for this clonotype. The V gene is TRBV19, the J gene TRBJ2-5; the match to TRBD2 covers 9 bases. Germline CDR1 is LNHDA and CDR2 is SQIVND (reference sequence). The CDR3 contains 16 residues. With 5 bases clipped from V and 4 bases from J, the junction kept 11 bases outside the gene matches. For the CDR3, the DNA is TGTGCCAGTAGTTTCGGGGGTAGCGGGAGAGGAGAGACCCAGTACTTC. It yields the protein CASSFGGSGRGETQYF.

This clonotype has at least ten counts. The chain employs TRBV10-2 and TRBJ1-2; D call uncertain. This CDR3 has 15 residues. In germline, CDR1 is WSHSY, CDR2 SAAADI. V lost 4 bases to trimming and J lost 1 base, with 13 bases between them. CDR3 coding DNA: TGCGCCAGCAGTGGCGGAGTGGGGTTTAACTATGGCTACACCTTC. It yields the protein CASSGGVGFNYGYTF.

The chain joins TRBV14 to TRBJ1-2; D is unresolved. This CDR3 contains 13 residues. V was cut by 0 bases and J by 8 bases, with 10 bases left in between. CDR1 is SGHDN, CDR2 FVKESK, per germline. The CDR3 reads CASSQDWIRGYTF. Here the CDR3 DNA reads TGTGCCAGCAGCCAAGATTGGATCAGGGGCTACACCTTC.

Comment on this clonotype: A read error may explain this, as a much larger clone is one base away. This rearrangement joins TRBV2 to TRBJ1-4; a weak D match, TRBD1 (5 bases). The V end lost 8 bases, the J end lost 7 bases, and 23 bases lay between the germline ends. The CDR3 is made up of 16 amino acids. The germline V gene has CDR1 SNHLY and CDR2 FYNNEI. As DNA, the CDR3 is TGTGCCAGCGGCCAGATTCCTTGGGGGACGGGTGAAAAACTGTTTTTT. It specifies CASGQIPWGTGEKLFF.

This clonotype was seen only once. The V call is TRBV5-6, the J call TRBJ2-7; the match to TRBD1 covers 7 bases. CDR3 length: 15 residues. Germline CDR1 reads SGHDT; CDR2 reads YYEEEE. V shed 4 bases, J shed 3 bases, and the junction held 10 bases outside the gene matches. The CDR3 region has the DNA TGTGCCAGCAGCCCGTACGGGACAGCCGGCTACGAGCAGTACTTC. Translated: CASSPYGTAGYEQYF.

The table lists this clonotype with many counts. The chain has TRBV6-5 and TRBJ1-2; D call uncertain. CDR1 and CDR2 from the germline V gene are MNHEY and SVGAGI. The CDR3 runs 15 residues. Trimming stripped 4 bases from V and 3 bases from J, with 15 bases between. Here the CDR3 reads CASSLDSHRDYGYTF. CDR3 in DNA: TGTGCCAGCAGTTTGGACTCTCACAGAGACTATGGCTACACCTTC.

The rearrangement joins TRBV5-6 to TRBJ2-2, with D maybe TRBD1 (5 bases). Germline V CDR1 and CDR2: SGHDT, YYEEEE. The V gene lost 4 bases and the J gene lost 4 bases, with 20 bases spanning the gap. This CDR3 has 17 residues. Here the CDR3 DNA reads TGTGCCAGCAGCCACCGGCAGGGTCTTGGAGTCACCGGGGAGCTGTTTTTT. This encodes CASSHRQGLGVTGELFF.

The sample holds many counts of this clonotype. V gene TRBV6-5 combines with J gene TRBJ1-1; possibly TRBD1 for D (6 bases). V was pared by 1 base and J by 4 bases, with 7 bases between. The CDR3 runs to 13 residues. CDR1 and CDR2 from the germline V gene are MNHEY and SVGAGI. The CDR3 DNA reads as TGTGCCAGCAGTTACTTAGGGGGCACTGAAGCTTTCTTT. Translating gives CASSYLGGTEAFF.

This clonotype was counted between two and nine times. This chain links TRBV6-5 with TRBJ2-7, with unresolved D. With 0 bases removed from V and 7 bases from J, the gap between germline ends came to 13 bases. CDR3 length: 14 residues. The germline V gene encodes CDR1 MNHEY and CDR2 SVGAGI. CDR3 residues: CASSYSSTTREQYF. CDR3 coding DNA: TGTGCCAGCAGTTACTCGTCAACCACGAGAGAGCAGTACTTC.

In this sample, this clonotype turned up a few times. This chain links TRBV19 with TRBJ2-2; D is unresolved. Germline assignment: CDR1 LNHDA and CDR2 SQIVND (reference sequence). The V end lost 1 base, the J end lost 7 bases, and 7 bases lay between the germline ends. CDR3 length equals 13 residues. The CDR3 nucleotides read TGTGCCAGTAGTATAGCGACAATCGGGGAGCTGTTTTTT. Residues: CASSIATIGELFF.

This clonotype has at least ten counts. The chain is built from TRBV28 and TRBJ2-7; D remains ambiguous. V was pared by 5 bases and J by 2 bases, with 13 bases between. The CDR3 runs 14 residues. Germline CDR1 reads MDHEN; CDR2 reads SYDVKM. CDR3 sequence: CASSGDGRPYEQYF. DNA for the CDR3: TGTGCCAGCAGTGGGGATGGCAGACCCTACGAGCAGTACTTC.

This clonotype was seen at least ten times. This chain connects TRBV27 to TRBJ2-7; the match to TRBD2 covers 8 bases. Trimming at V came to 3 bases and at J to 5 bases, leaving 12 bases not matched to a gene. The CDR3 totals 16 residues. Per the germline V gene, CDR1 is MNHEY and CDR2 is SMNVEV (reference sequence). The CDR3, as DNA: TGTGCCAGCAGTTTGAGCCCGACTAGCGTAAATCACGAGCAGTACTTC. Its protein product is CASSLSPTSVNHEQYF.

This clonotype was picked up many times. The genes are TRBV28 and TRBJ2-7; TRBD1 matches at 8 bases. The CDR3 sequence is 14 residues long. The germline gives CDR1 MDHEN, CDR2 SYDVKM. The J segment lost 4 bases and the V segment lost 4 bases, leaving 6 bases of the junction unmatched. The chain's CDR3 is CASSSGTGEYEQYF. CDR3 DNA: TGTGCCAGCAGTTCCGGGACAGGAGAGTACGAGCAGTACTTC.

V and J are TRBV19 and TRBJ2-7; D perhaps matches TRBD2 (6 bases). Germline loops: CDR1 LNHDA, CDR2 SQIVND (reference sequence). The CDR3 totals 14 residues. Trimming shortened V by 9 bases and J by 1 base, and 16 bases separated the two germline ends. CDR3 in amino acids: CASRDSGYSYEQYF. CDR3 coding DNA: TGTGCCAGCCGGGATAGCGGTTATTCCTACGAGCAGTACTTC.

In its sample, this clonotype was seen once. This chain's CDR3 is CASSMGLSSVYEQYF. CDR3 nucleotides: TGTGCCAGCAGTATGGGGCTTAGCAGTGTGTACGAGCAGTACTTC. This chain connects TRBV6-1 to TRBJ2-7, with D tentatively TRBD1 (5 bases). The CDR3 is 15 amino acids. V gave up 5 bases and J gave up 4 bases, with 18 bases separating them. Germline V gene sequence: CDR1 MNHNS, CDR2 SASEGT.

This clonotype appeared many times. The chain joins TRBV2 to TRBJ2-1, with TRBD1 as a possible D gene (5 bases). Looked up from germline, CDR1 is SNHLY and CDR2 is FYNNEI. The V and J ends lost 5 bases and 4 bases respectively, with 9 bases between them. The CDR3 has 13 amino acids. The CDR3 reads CASSWTRYNEQFF. DNA of the CDR3: TGTGCCAGCAGTTGGACAAGATACAATGAGCAGTTCTTC.

In DNA, the CDR3 is TGTGCCAGCAGCTACCTGGAGACTAGCGGGGGCGGTGAGCAGTTCTTC. This gives the protein CASSYLETSGGGEQFF. The chain links TRBV7-9 to TRBJ2-1; 12 nucleotides agree with TRBD2. The length of the CDR3 is 16 residues. Trimming took 4 bases from V and 9 from J; bases not matched to a gene: 10. Germline CDR1 and CDR2: SEHNR and FQNEAQ (reference sequence).

This clonotype was seen a few times. The chain carries TRBV11-2 and TRBJ2-5, with D tentatively TRBD1 or TRBD2 (5 bases each). The J call could be wrong; TRBJ2-1 is a better fit for the DNA end. The CDR3 has 15 residues. CDR1 and CDR2 from the germline V gene are SGHAT and FQNNGV. DNA of the CDR3: TGTGCCAGCAGCTTAGACGGGACCACCCACAATGAGCAGTTCTTC. Residues: CASSLDGTTHNEQFF.

This sequence joins TRBV5-4 and TRBJ1-1, with a tentative D call TRBD1 (6 bases). Germline CDR1 is SGHNT and CDR2 is YYREEE (reference sequence). V dropped 7 bases and J dropped 4 bases, with 23 bases sitting between them. The CDR3 sequence is 16 residues long. The CDR3 bases are TGTGCCAGCCGTGAGGGGGGGAATATAGGGTTCACTGAAGCTTTCTTT. Amino acid sequence: CASREGGNIGFTEAFF.

The V call is TRBV12-3 or TRBV12-4, the J call TRBJ2-2; the D is unclear. V lost 6 bases and J lost 5, with 7 bases in between. The CDR3 is 12 residues long. CDR3 bases: TGTGCCAGCAGGTCGAGTACCGGGGAGCTGTTTTTT. It codes for CASRSSTGELFF.

V is TRBV29-1 and J is TRBJ2-7; possibly TRBD2 for D (6 bases). Trimming stripped 6 bases from V and 3 bases from J, with 15 bases between. This CDR3 contains 13 residues. Germline CDR1 and CDR2: SQVTM and ANQGSEA. CDR3 DNA: TGCAGCGTCCTGGGTCGGGAGAGCTACGAGCAGTACTTC. Its protein is CSVLGRESYEQYF.

In this sample, this clonotype turned up many times. The rearrangement joins TRBV6-1 to TRBJ1-1; maybe TRBD1 (6 bases). Per germline, CDR1 MNHNS and CDR2 SASEGT. The germline V and J ends were trimmed by 8 bases and 0 bases, with 7 bases remaining between them. The CDR3 spans 12 residues. The CDR3 region is CASGQMNTEAFF. CDR3 DNA: TGTGCCAGCGGACAGATGAACACTGAAGCTTTCTTT.

The rearrangement links TRBV7-9 to TRBJ2-5, with 9 nucleotides matching TRBD1. The J segment lost 4 bases and the V segment lost 5 bases, leaving 8 bases of the junction unmatched. In germline, CDR1 is SEHNR, CDR2 FQNEAQ (reference sequence). The CDR3 loop spans 15 amino acids. The CDR3 loop is CASSRGTGKLETQYF. DNA for the CDR3: TGTGCCAGCAGCCGTGGGACAGGGAAACTAGAGACCCAGTACTTC.

On this clonotype: Germline and junction disagree at one end, which may indicate a read error. The rearrangement uses TRBV6-5 and TRBJ1-1; 8 bases fit TRBD1. This CDR3 is built from 16 residues. The germline V gene encodes CDR1 MNHEY and CDR2 SVGAGI. The CDR3 DNA reads as TGTGCCAACAGTTACTCACCACAGGGGGTCGAAACTGAAGCTTTCTTT. Its protein product is CANSYSPQGVETEAFF.

At least ten counts were recorded for this clonotype. The chain combines TRBV7-2 with TRBJ1-5, with a weak D call TRBD1 (5 bases). The CDR3 is 15 residues long. The germline V and J ends were trimmed by 1 base and 4 bases, with 11 bases remaining between them. Germline loops: CDR1 SGHTA, CDR2 FQGNSA. The CDR3 nucleotides read TGTGCCAGCAGCTTAGGAGGAGGGGCGAATCAGCCCCAGCATTTT. It is translated as CASSLGGGANQPQHF.